The present entry profiles one TCR beta chain with its context. Its antigen is currently unknown. The conserved phenylalanine or tryptophan is not found at the CDR3 terminus, so this likely reflects a read error. This sample is part of a study of molecular identifiers for immune sequencing clone quantification. Study-wide results and limits: For highly expanded clones, sizes could be underestimated when identical TCR molecules share a barcode. One cell's worth of spiked Jurkat TCR RNA was reportedly detectable among about 930,000 naive cells.

The germline V gene has CDR1 SNHLY and CDR2 FYNNEI. V was clipped by 0 bases and J by 2 bases, with 14 bases between them. This CDR3 region has 16 residues. It was with previously described methods and listed TCR primers that bulk TCR libraries were made. From the PCR reads, TCRdb called clonotypes with MiXCR, one entry per CDR3 protein. The table records about half a million distinct CDR3 sequences, about 25% of them present only once. Material: naive CD8+ T cells from blood, with Jurkat cell RNA spiked in. Indicated subset: FACS-sorted CD8+CD4-CCR7+CD45RA+ naive T cells. The source of this sequence is a human donor in good health. Some libraries in this study had Jurkat cell RNA spiked in. The rearrangement joins TRBV2 to TRBJ2-7; D call uncertain. CDR3 bases: TGTGCCAGCAGTGAAGCGGACCACCCGTTGCCCTACGAGCAGTACCTC. Translating gives CASSEADHPLPYEQYL.